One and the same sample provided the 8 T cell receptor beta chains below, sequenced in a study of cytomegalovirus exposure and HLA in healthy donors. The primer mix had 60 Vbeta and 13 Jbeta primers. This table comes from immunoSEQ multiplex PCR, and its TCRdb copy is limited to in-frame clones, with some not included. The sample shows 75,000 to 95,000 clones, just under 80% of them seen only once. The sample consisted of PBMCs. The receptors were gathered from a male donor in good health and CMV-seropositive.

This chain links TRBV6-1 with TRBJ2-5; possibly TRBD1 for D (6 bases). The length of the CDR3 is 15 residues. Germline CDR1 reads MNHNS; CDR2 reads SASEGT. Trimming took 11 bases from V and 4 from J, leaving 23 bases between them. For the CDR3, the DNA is TGTGCCGTGCACCTGAGGGGGTGGTTCGGAGAGACCCAGTACTTC. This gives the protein CAVHLRGWFGETQYF.

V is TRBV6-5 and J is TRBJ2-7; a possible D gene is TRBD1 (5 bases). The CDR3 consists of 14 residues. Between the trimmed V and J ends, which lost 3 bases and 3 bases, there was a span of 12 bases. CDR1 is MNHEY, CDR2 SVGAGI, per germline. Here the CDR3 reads CASSYQRQHYEQYF. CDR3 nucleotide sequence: TGTGCCAGCAGTTATCAAAGACAGCACTACGAGCAGTACTTC.

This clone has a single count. The CDR3 DNA reads TGTGCCAGCAGCCGAGGGACAGCCAACTATGGCTACACCTTC. It is translated as CASSRGTANYGYTF. The chain links TRBV7-9 to TRBJ1-2; TRBD1 matches at 7 bases. The V gene's germline CDR1 is SEHNR and CDR2 FQNEAQ (reference sequence). V lost 5 bases to trimming and J lost 2 bases; unmatched junction nucleotides: 5. The CDR3 length is 14 residues.

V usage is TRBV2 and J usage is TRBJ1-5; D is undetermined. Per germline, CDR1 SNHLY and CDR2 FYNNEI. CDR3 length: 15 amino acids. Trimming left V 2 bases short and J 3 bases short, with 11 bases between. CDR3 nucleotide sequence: TGTGCCAGCAGTGAAACAGCGGGCTACAATCAGCCCCAGCATTTT. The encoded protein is CASSETAGYNQPQHF.

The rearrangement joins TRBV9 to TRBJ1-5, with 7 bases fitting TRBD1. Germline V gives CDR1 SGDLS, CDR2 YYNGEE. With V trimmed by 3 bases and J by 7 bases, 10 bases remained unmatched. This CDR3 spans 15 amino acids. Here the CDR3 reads CASSGGTATLQPQHF. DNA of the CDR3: TGTGCCAGCAGCGGCGGGACAGCAACGTTGCAGCCCCAGCATTTT.

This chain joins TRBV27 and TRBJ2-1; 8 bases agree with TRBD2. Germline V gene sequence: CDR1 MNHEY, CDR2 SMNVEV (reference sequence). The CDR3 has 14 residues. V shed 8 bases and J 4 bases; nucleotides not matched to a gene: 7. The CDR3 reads CASSAGGSYNEQFF. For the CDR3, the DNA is TGTGCCAGCTCCGCGGGGGGCTCTTACAATGAGCAGTTCTTC.

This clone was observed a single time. CDR3 bases: TGTGCCAGCCACCGACAGGGGTCGGGGGAGCTGTTTTTT. Translation gives CASHRQGSGELFF. The rearrangement joins TRBV2 to TRBJ2-2, with TRBD1 identical over 8 bases. Germline V gene lookup returns CDR1 SNHLY and CDR2 FYNNEI. The CDR3 extends over 13 amino acids. J was trimmed by 8 bases and V by 8 bases; bases with no gene match: 7.

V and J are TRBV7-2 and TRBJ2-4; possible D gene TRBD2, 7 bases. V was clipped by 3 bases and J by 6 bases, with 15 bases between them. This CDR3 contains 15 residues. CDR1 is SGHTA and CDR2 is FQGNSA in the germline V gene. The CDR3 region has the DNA TGTGCCAGCAGCTTTTTTCCGGGGGGCGGAAACATTCAGTACTTC. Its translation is CASSFFPGGGNIQYF.